This is a list of T cell receptor beta chains from one sample in a study of blood T cell repertoires in COVID-19. Measured with immunoSEQ multiplex PCR; TCRdb has only the in-frame clones, and not every one. The sample holds about 160,000 clones, 75% to 85% seen once. What was sequenced was peripheral blood. These receptor sequences come from a woman between 55 and 75 years old with COVID-19, enrolled during active disease. Both conserved end residues are part of each CDR3. D genes are given only for firm matches. The size of a clone is reported for some rows only, either as once, few or many, or as a class for expanded clones.

J gene: TRBJ2-3
D gene: TRBD2
CDR3 length: 14
clone size: .
V gene: TRBV10-3
CDR3 protein: CATGGAPIADTQYF
CDR3 DNA: TGTGCCACCGGGGGGGCGCCTATCGCAGATACGCAGTATTTT

J gene: TRBJ1-1
D gene: .
CDR3 length: 15
clone size: .
V gene: TRBV10-3
CDR3 protein: CAISESRGVVTEAFF
CDR3 DNA: TGTGCCATCAGTGAGTCGCGGGGGGTAGTCACTGAAGCTTTCTTT

J gene: TRBJ2-2
D gene: .
CDR3 length: 14
clone size: .
V gene: TRBV5-1
CDR3 protein: CASSRYSQPGELFF
CDR3 DNA: TGCGCCAGCAGCCGTTACAGCCAACCCGGGGAGCTGTTTTTT

J gene: TRBJ2-1
D gene: TRBD2
CDR3 length: 15
clone size: .
V gene: TRBV27
CDR3 protein: CASLPGTSGRGEQFF
CDR3 DNA: TGTGCCAGCCTGCCGGGGACTAGCGGGAGAGGGGAGCAGTTCTTC

J gene: TRBJ2-5
D gene: .
CDR3 length: 15
clone size: .
V gene: TRBV24-1
CDR3 protein: CATSDLGIRGETQYF
CDR3 DNA: TGTGCCACCAGTGATTTGGGTATAAGGGGGGAGACCCAGTACTTC

J gene: TRBJ1-5
D gene: TRBD1
CDR3 length: 14
clone size: .
V gene: TRBV7-2
CDR3 protein: CASSVTGGGQPQHF
CDR3 DNA: TGTGCCAGCAGCGTGACAGGGGGCGGTCAGCCCCAGCATTTT

J gene: TRBJ2-7
D gene: .
CDR3 length: 12
clone size: .
V gene: TRBV21-1
CDR3 protein: CAKDRGAYEQYF
CDR3 DNA: TGTGCCAAGGACAGGGGTGCCTACGAGCAGTACTTC

J gene: TRBJ2-1
D gene: TRBD2
CDR3 length: 14
clone size: once
V gene: TRBV2
CDR3 protein: CASSPGLAGNEQFF
CDR3 DNA: TGTGCCAGCAGCCCGGGACTAGCGGGGAATGAGCAGTTCTTC

J gene: TRBJ2-3
D gene: TRBD1
CDR3 length: 14
clone size: once
V gene: TRBV19
CDR3 protein: CASSTPGQGDTQYF
CDR3 DNA: TGTGCCAGTAGTACCCCGGGACAGGGCGATACGCAGTATTTT

J gene: TRBJ2-5
D gene: .
CDR3 length: 15
clone size: .
V gene: TRBV11-2
CDR3 protein: CASSPPGGGVETQYF
CDR3 DNA: TGTGCCAGCAGCCCCCCTGGGGGGGGCGTAGAGACCCAGTACTTC

J gene: TRBJ2-2
D gene: .
CDR3 length: 12
clone size: once
V gene: TRBV12-3/TRBV12-4
CDR3 protein: CASSVNTGELFF
CDR3 DNA: TGTGCCAGCAGCGTGAACACCGGGGAGCTGTTTTTT

J gene: TRBJ2-2
D gene: .
CDR3 length: 13
clone size: .
V gene: TRBV7-2
CDR3 protein: CASSSSRTGELFF
CDR3 DNA: TGTGCCAGCAGCTCGTCGAGGACCGGGGAGCTGTTTTTT

J gene: TRBJ1-5
D gene: .
CDR3 length: 15
clone size: .
V gene: TRBV19
CDR3 protein: CASREDSPFYQPQHF
CDR3 DNA: TGTGCCAGTAGAGAGGACAGTCCTTTCTATCAGCCCCAGCATTTT

J gene: TRBJ2-7
D gene: .
CDR3 length: 15
clone size: .
V gene: TRBV13
CDR3 protein: CASSLGDGRFGEQYF
CDR3 DNA: TGTGCCAGCAGCTTAGGTGACGGGAGATTCGGCGAGCAGTACTTC

J gene: TRBJ2-3
D gene: TRBD2
CDR3 length: 18
clone size: .
V gene: TRBV7-9
CDR3 protein: CASSLGVRLAGNTDTQYF
CDR3 DNA: TGTGCCAGCAGCTTAGGAGTTCGGCTAGCGGGGAACACAGATACGCAGTATTTT

J gene: TRBJ1-6
D gene: .
CDR3 length: 13
clone size: .
V gene: TRBV7-2
CDR3 protein: CASSLYFVSPLHF
CDR3 DNA: TGTGCCAGCAGCTTGTATTTTGTTTCACCCCTCCACTTT

J gene: TRBJ2-1
D gene: .
CDR3 length: 14
clone size: .
V gene: TRBV6-5
CDR3 protein: CASSYRDSYNEQFF
CDR3 DNA: TGTGCCAGCAGTTACAGGGACTCTTACAATGAGCAGTTCTTC

J gene: TRBJ2-3
D gene: TRBD1
CDR3 length: 16
clone size: .
V gene: TRBV4-2
CDR3 protein: CASSQEPGTGADTQYF
CDR3 DNA: TGTGCCAGCAGCCAAGAACCCGGGACAGGGGCAGATACGCAGTATTTT

J gene: TRBJ1-2
D gene: .
CDR3 length: 15
clone size: .
V gene: TRBV9
CDR3 protein: CASSVLAGSTRDYTF
CDR3 DNA: TGTGCCAGCAGCGTATTGGCTGGATCCACGCGGGACTACACCTTC

J gene: TRBJ1-2
D gene: .
CDR3 length: 15
clone size: .
V gene: TRBV6-5
CDR3 protein: CALSASGAPWYGYTF
CDR3 DNA: TGTGCCCTCTCAGCCTCTGGGGCGCCCTGGTATGGCTACACCTTC

J gene: TRBJ2-5
D gene: TRBD1
CDR3 length: 19
clone size: .
V gene: TRBV15
CDR3 protein: CATSRDHLGTVSTAETQYF
CDR3 DNA: TGTGCCACCAGCAGAGATCACCTAGGGACAGTATCTACCGCAGAGACCCAGTACTTC

J gene: TRBJ1-2
D gene: .
CDR3 length: 14
clone size: .
V gene: TRBV6-1
CDR3 protein: CASSEVNRAYGYTF
CDR3 DNA: TGTGCCAGCAGTGAAGTAAACAGGGCCTATGGCTACACCTTC

J gene: TRBJ2-2
D gene: .
CDR3 length: 14
clone size: .
V gene: TRBV7-2
CDR3 protein: CASSLNGVTGELFF
CDR3 DNA: TGTGCCAGCAGCTTGAATGGAGTCACCGGGGAGCTGTTTTTT

J gene: TRBJ1-2
D gene: .
CDR3 length: 12
clone size: .
V gene: TRBV28
CDR3 protein: CASSLFNYGYTF
CDR3 DNA: TGTGCCAGCAGCCTCTTTAACTATGGCTACACCTTC

J gene: TRBJ2-2
D gene: .
CDR3 length: 15
clone size: .
V gene: TRBV18
CDR3 protein: CASSSVGPNTGELFF
CDR3 DNA: TGTGCCAGCTCCTCGGTGGGCCCGAACACCGGGGAGCTGTTTTTT